Detailed here is one T cell receptor (beta chain). Its antigen is unknown. The record originates from a study of T-cell reconstitution after alpha-beta-depleted transplantation in children. Unique molecular identifiers tagged the TCRbeta library. TCRdb processed the PCR reads anew with MiXCR; each CDR3 protein has one entry. The table has under 750,000 distinct CDR3 sequences, approximately 22% seen once; the top ten hold roughly 15%. Study conclusions and caveats: Reportedly, alpha-beta T cells present about two months post-transplant originated from several hundred expanded clones of graft origin. The authors attributed T-cell counts and diversity one year after transplant mostly to newly produced T cells.

The V gene's germline CDR1 is SGHTA and CDR2 FQGNSA. The V and J ends lost 5 bases and 4 bases respectively, with 16 bases between them. The CDR3 spans 15 residues. The specimen comprised PBMCs, mostly from graft donor cells, sampled 360 days after TCRalphabeta/CD19-depleted stem cell transplant. V is TRBV7-2 and J is TRBJ2-3, with unresolved D. The sequence was collected from a boy under two years old who had a stem cell transplant for acute myeloid leukemia, so the T cells may come from the graft donor. This chain's CDR3 is CASSRLTRAPDTQYF. The CDR3 bases are TGTGCCAGCAGCCGCCTCACTCGGGCACCAGATACGCAGTATTTT. The full variable domain, in which reference TRBV7-2 and TRBJ2-3 provide the parts outside the CDR3, is GAGVSQSPSNKVTEKGKDVELRCDPISGHTALYWYRQSLGQGLEFLIYFQGNSAPDKSGLPSDRFSAERTGGSVSTLTIQRTQQEDSAVYLCASSRLTRAPDTQYFGPGTRLTVL.